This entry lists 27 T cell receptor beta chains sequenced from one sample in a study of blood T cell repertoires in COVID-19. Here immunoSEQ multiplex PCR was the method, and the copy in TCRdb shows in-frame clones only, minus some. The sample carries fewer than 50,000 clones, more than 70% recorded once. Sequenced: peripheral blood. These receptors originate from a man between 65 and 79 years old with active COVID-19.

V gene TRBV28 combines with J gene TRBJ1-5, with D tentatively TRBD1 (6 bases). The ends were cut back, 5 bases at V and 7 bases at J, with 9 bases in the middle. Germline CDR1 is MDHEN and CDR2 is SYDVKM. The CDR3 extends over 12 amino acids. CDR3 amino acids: CASSSRGQPQHF. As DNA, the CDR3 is TGTGCCAGCAGTAGCAGGGGACAGCCCCAGCATTTT.

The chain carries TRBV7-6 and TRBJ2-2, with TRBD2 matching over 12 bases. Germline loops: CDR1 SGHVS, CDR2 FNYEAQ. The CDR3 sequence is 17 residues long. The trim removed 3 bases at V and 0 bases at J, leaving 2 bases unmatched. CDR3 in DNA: TGTGCCAGCAGCTTCCGACTAGCGGGAGCGAACACCGGGGAGCTGTTTTTT. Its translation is CASSFRLAGANTGELFF.

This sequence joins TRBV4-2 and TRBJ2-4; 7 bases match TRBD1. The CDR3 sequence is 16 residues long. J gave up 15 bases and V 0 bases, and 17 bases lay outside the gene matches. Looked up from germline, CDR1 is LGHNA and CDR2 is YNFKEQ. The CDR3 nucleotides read TGTGCCAGCAGCCAAGATGAGGGGACAGCGGTCCCCGTGGGGTACTTC. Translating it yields CASSQDEGTAVPVGYF.

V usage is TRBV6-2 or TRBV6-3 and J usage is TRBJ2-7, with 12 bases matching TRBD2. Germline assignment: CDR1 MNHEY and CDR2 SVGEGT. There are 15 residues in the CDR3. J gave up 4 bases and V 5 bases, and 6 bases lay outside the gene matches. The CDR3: CASSPLAGGPYEQYF. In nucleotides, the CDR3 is TGTGCCAGCAGTCCCCTAGCGGGGGGGCCGTACGAGCAGTACTTC.

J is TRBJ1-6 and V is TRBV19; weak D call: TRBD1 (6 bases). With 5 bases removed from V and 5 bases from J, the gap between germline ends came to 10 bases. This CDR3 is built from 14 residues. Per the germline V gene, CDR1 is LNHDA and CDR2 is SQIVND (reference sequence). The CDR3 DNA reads TGTGCCAGTAGTCCTTGGACAGATAATTCACCCCTCCACTTT. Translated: CASSPWTDNSPLHF. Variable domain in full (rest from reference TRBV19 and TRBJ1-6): DGGITQSPKYLFRKEGQNVTLSCEQNLNHDAMYWYRQDPGQGLRLIYYSQIVNDFQKGDIAEGYSVSREKKESFPLTVTSAQKNPTAFYLCASSPWTDNSPLHFGNGTRLTVT.

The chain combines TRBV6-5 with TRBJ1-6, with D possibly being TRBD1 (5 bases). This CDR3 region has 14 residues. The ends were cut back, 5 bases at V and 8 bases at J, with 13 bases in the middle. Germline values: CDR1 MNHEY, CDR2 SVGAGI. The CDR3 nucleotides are TGTGCCAGCAGTCCAATTGGGACTGATTCACCCCTCCACTTT. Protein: CASSPIGTDSPLHF.

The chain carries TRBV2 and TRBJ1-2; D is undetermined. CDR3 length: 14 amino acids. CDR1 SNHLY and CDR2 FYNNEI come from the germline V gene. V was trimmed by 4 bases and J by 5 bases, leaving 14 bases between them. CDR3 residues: CASSVLAAGYGYTF. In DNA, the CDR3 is TGTGCCAGCAGTGTCCTCGCCGCGGGTTATGGCTACACCTTC.

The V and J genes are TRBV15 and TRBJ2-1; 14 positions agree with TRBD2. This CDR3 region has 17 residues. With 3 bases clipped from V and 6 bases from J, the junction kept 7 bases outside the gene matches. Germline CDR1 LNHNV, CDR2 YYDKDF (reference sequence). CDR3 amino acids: CATSSLSGLAGVNEQFF. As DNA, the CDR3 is TGTGCCACCAGCAGTCTGTCGGGACTAGCGGGAGTCAATGAGCAGTTCTTC.

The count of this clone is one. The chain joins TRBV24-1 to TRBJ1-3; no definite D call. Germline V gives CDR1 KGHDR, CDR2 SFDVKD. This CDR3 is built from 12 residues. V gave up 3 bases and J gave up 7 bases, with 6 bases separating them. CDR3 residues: CATSDGRNTIYF. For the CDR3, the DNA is TGTGCCACCAGTGATGGGAGGAACACCATATATTTT.

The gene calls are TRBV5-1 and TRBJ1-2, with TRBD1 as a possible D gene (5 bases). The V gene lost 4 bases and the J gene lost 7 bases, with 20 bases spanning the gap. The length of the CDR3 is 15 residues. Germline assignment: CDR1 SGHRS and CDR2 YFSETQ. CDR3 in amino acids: CASSPGGGGTGGYTF. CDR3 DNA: TGCGCCAGCAGCCCTGGCGGCGGAGGGACCGGTGGCTACACCTTC.

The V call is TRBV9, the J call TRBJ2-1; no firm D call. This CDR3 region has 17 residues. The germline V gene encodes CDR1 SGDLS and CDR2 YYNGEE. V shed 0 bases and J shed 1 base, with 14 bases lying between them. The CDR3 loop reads CASSVDYSTRSYNEQFF. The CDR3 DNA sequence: TGTGCCAGCAGCGTAGACTACTCCACCCGTTCCTACAATGAGCAGTTCTTC. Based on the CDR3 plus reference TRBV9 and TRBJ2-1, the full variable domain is DSGVTQTPKHLITATGQRVTLRCSPRSGDLSVYWYQQSLDQGLQFLIQYYNGEERAKGNILERFSAQQFPDLHSELNLSSLELGDSALYFCASSVDYSTRSYNEQFFGPGTRLTVL.

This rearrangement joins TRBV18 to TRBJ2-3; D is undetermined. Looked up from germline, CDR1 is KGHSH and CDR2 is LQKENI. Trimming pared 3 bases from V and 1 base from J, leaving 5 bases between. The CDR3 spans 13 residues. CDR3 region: CASSPKRTDTQYF. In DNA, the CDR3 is TGTGCCAGCTCACCGAAGCGCACAGATACGCAGTATTTT.

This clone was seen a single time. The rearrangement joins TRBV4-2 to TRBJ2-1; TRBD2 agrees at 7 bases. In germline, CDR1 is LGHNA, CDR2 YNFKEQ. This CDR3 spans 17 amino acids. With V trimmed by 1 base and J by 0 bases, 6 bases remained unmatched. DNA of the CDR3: TGTGCCAGCAGCCAAGGCCTAGCGGAAAGCTCCTACAATGAGCAGTTCTTC. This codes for CASSQGLAESSYNEQFF.

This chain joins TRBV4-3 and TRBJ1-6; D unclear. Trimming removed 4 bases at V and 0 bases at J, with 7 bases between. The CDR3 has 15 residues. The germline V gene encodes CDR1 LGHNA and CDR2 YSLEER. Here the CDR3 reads CASSRLSSYNSPLHF. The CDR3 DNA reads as TGCGCCAGCAGCCGATTGAGCTCCTATAATTCACCCCTCCACTTT.

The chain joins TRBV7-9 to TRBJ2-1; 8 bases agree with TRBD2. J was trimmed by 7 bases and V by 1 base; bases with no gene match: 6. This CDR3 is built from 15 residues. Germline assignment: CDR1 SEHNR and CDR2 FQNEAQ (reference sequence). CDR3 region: CASSLGVGLENEQFF. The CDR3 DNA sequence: TGTGCCAGCAGCTTAGGAGTGGGACTAGAGAATGAGCAGTTCTTC.

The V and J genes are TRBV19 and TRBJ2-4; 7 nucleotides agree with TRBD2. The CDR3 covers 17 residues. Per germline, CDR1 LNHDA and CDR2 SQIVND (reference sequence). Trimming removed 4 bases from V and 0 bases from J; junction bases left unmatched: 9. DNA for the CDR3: TGTGCCAGTAGTACGGGGGGTGGTGTAATAGCCAAAAACATTCAGTACTTC. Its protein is CASSTGGGVIAKNIQYF. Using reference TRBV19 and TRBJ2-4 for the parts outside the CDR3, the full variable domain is DGGITQSPKYLFRKEGQNVTLSCEQNLNHDAMYWYRQDPGQGLRLIYYSQIVNDFQKGDIAEGYSVSREKKESFPLTVTSAQKNPTAFYLCASSTGGGVIAKNIQYFGAGTRLSVL.

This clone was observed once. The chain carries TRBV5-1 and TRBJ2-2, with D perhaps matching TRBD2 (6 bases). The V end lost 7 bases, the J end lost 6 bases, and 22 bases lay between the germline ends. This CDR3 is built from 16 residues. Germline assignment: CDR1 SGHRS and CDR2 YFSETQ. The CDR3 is CASAPQSGAGPGELFF. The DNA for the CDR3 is TGCGCCAGCGCCCCGCAATCGGGTGCGGGACCCGGGGAGCTGTTTTTT.

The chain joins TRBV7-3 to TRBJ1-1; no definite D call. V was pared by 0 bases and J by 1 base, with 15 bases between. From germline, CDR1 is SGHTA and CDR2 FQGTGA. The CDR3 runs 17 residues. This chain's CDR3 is CASSLTLIGPSNTEAFF. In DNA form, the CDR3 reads TGTGCCAGCAGCTTAACGTTAATCGGTCCGTCGAACACTGAAGCTTTCTTT.

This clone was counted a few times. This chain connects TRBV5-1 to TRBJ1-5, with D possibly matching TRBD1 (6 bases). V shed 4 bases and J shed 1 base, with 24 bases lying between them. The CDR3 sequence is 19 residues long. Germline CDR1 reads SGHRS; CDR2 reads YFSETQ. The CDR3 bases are TGCGCCAGCAGCGCTCCCTCTGGTGGGGGCTCGGGGAGCAATCAGCCCCAGCATTTT. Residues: CASSAPSGGGSGSNQPQHF.

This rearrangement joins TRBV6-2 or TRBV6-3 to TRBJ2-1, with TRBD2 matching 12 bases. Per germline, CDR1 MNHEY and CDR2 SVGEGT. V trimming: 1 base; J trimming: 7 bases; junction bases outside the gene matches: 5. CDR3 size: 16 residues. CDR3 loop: CASSYYLAGGGNEQFF. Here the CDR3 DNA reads TGTGCCAGCAGTTACTACCTAGCGGGAGGGGGAAATGAGCAGTTCTTC.

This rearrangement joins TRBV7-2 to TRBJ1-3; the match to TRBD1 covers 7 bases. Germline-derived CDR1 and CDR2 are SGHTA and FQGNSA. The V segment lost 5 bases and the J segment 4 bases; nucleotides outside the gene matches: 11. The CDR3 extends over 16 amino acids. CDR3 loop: CASSPRGQAKGNTIYF. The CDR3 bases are TGTGCCAGCAGCCCGAGGGGGCAGGCCAAAGGAAACACCATATATTTT.

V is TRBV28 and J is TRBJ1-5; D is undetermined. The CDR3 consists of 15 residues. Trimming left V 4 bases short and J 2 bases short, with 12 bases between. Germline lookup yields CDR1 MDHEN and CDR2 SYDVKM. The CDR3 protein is CASSYDPRGNQPQHF. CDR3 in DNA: TGTGCCAGCAGTTATGACCCTCGGGGCAATCAGCCCCAGCATTTT.

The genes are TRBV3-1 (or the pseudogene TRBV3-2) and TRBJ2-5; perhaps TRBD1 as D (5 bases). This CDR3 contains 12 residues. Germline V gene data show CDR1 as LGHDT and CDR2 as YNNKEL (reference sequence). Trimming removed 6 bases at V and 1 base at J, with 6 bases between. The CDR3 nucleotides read TGTGCCAGCAGAGACAGCCAAGAGACCCAGTACTTC. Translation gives CASRDSQETQYF.

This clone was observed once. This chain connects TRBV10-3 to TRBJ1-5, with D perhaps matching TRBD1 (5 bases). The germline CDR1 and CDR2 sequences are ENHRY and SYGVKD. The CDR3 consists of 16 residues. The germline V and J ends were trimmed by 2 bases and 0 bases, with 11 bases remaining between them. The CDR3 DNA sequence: TGTGCCATCAGTGAGGGGGCCTCGTATAGCAATCAGCCCCAGCATTTT. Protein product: CAISEGASYSNQPQHF.

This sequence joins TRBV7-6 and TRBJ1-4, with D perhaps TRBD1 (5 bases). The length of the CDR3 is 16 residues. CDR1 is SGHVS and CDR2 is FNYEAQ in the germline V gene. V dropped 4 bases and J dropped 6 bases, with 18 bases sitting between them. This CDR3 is CASSSRGGGFDEKLFF. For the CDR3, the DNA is TGTGCCAGCAGCTCGAGGGGCGGGGGGTTCGATGAAAAACTGTTTTTT.

The CDR3 is CASSLARANTGELFF. The CDR3 region has the DNA TGTGCCAGCAGCTTAGCCAGGGCGAACACCGGGGAGCTGTTTTTT. The rearrangement links TRBV7-2 to TRBJ2-2, with a tentative D call TRBD1 (5 bases). Trimming stripped 0 bases from V and 0 bases from J, with 5 bases between. CDR3 length: 15 residues. Germline-derived CDR1 and CDR2 are SGHTA and FQGNSA.

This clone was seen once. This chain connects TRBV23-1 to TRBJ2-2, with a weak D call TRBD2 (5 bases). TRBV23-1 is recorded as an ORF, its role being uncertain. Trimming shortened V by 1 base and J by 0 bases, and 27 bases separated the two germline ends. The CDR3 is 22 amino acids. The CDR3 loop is CASSQWELGANFFQTNTGELFF. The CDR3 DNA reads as TGCGCCAGCAGTCAATGGGAGCTGGGAGCCAACTTTTTCCAAACGAACACCGGGGAGCTGTTTTTT.